The next 10 T cell receptor beta chains were all read from a single sample in a study of cytomegalovirus exposure and HLA in healthy donors. The PCR ran on 60 Vbeta and 13 Jbeta primers. Clones were read by immunoSEQ multiplex PCR, and TCRdb kept only the in-frame ones, dropping some. The repertoire holds about 62,000 clones, over 60% seen once, with around 5% in the top ten. The sequencing input was PBMCs. Source of these receptors: a woman aged 30 to 39 in good health and CMV-seronegative.

The J gene is TRBJ2-1, the V gene TRBV19, with TRBD1 identical over 11 bases. Germline CDR1 is LNHDA and CDR2 is SQIVND (reference sequence). V gave up 7 bases and J gave up 7 bases; unmatched junction bases: 6. CDR3 length: 14 residues. CDR3 loop: CASTGQGARNEQFF. As DNA, the CDR3 is TGTGCCAGTACCGGACAGGGGGCAAGGAATGAGCAGTTCTTC.

This CDR3 reads CAWTTQGTYTF. CDR3 nucleotides: TGTGCCTGGACAACCCAGGGGACCTACACCTTC. The chain has TRBV30 and TRBJ1-2, with a weak D call TRBD1 (6 bases). The CDR3 length is 11 residues. Between the trimmed V and J ends, which lost 4 bases and 10 bases, there was a span of 13 bases. Germline V lookup: CDR1 GTSNPN, CDR2 SVGIG (reference sequence).

This chain connects TRBV30 to TRBJ1-2, with 7 bases fitting TRBD1. This CDR3 region has 14 residues. Germline values: CDR1 GTSNPN, CDR2 SVGIG (reference sequence). V lost 3 bases to trimming and J lost 0 bases; unmatched junction nucleotides: 4. In DNA, the CDR3 is TGTGCCTGGAGCCGGGACAGTCCTAACTATGGCTACACCTTC. Protein sequence: CAWSRDSPNYGYTF.

Written as DNA, the CDR3 is TGTGCCAGCAGTCTAGCGGGAGGGCCAGCCAATGAGCAGTTCTTC. This translates into CASSLAGGPANEQFF. This sequence joins TRBV2 and TRBJ2-1; 12 bases are shared with TRBD2. Trimming took 5 bases from V and 6 from J; bases not matched to a gene: 5. CDR1 and CDR2 from the germline V gene are SNHLY and FYNNEI. There are 15 residues in the CDR3.

The table lists this clone with a few counts. The chain couples TRBV29-1 to TRBJ2-2; D is unclear. Trimming stripped 3 bases from V and 4 bases from J, with 9 bases between. Per the germline V gene, CDR1 is SQVTM and CDR2 is ANQGSEA. The CDR3 sequence is 13 residues long. The CDR3 spells CSVDPSGTGELFF. The DNA of the CDR3 is TGCAGCGTTGACCCCTCCGGCACCGGGGAGCTGTTTTTT.

The chain uses TRBV19 and TRBJ1-1, with a possible D match to TRBD1 (5 bases). V was pared by 4 bases and J by 7 bases, with 19 bases between. Germline V gene lookup returns CDR1 LNHDA and CDR2 SQIVND (reference sequence). The CDR3 consists of 15 residues. CDR3 in amino acids: CASSTLIHPDSEAFF. The DNA of the CDR3 is TGTGCCAGTAGTACCCTGATTCACCCTGACAGTGAAGCTTTCTTT. Looking up the rest from reference TRBV19 and TRBJ1-1 gives the full variable domain: DGGITQSPKYLFRKEGQNVTLSCEQNLNHDAMYWYRQDPGQGLRLIYYSQIVNDFQKGDIAEGYSVSREKKESFPLTVTSAQKNPTAFYLCASSTLIHPDSEAFFGQGTRLTVV.

The chain is built from TRBV7-2 and TRBJ1-1; D not resolved. The CDR3 spans 14 residues. V lost 5 bases and J lost 1, with 11 bases in between. The germline CDR1 and CDR2 sequences are SGHTA and FQGNSA. The DNA for the CDR3 is TGTGCCAGCAGCATCGCCTCAGGGAACACTGAAGCTTTCTTT. Translation: CASSIASGNTEAFF.

The chain combines TRBV29-1 with TRBJ2-1, with 7 nucleotides matching TRBD2. V dropped 1 base and J dropped 1; count of bases not matched to a gene: 10. The CDR3 loop spans 17 amino acids. Germline assignment: CDR1 SQVTM and CDR2 ANQGSEA. The CDR3 bases are TGCAGCGTTGAAGTATTCGAAGCGGGATATTCCTACAATGAGCAGTTCTTC. It encodes CSVEVFEAGYSYNEQFF.

The CDR3 DNA sequence: TGTGCCAGCAGCTTAAGGGACAGGGTTTACCAAGAGACCCAGTACTTC. Its protein is CASSLRDRVYQETQYF. The chain couples TRBV7-3 to TRBJ2-5, with 9 bases matching TRBD1. Germline V CDR1 and CDR2: SGHTA, FQGTGA. This CDR3 is 16 amino acids long. V trimming: 1 base; J trimming: 0 bases; junction bases outside the gene matches: 3.

About this clone: At one end the junction does not follow the germline gene, possibly because of a read error. The chain couples TRBV7-7 to TRBJ2-1; 8 bases agree with TRBD2. Germline CDR1 reads SSHAT; CDR2 reads FNYEAQ (reference sequence). The CDR3 consists of 14 residues. In nucleotides, the CDR3 is TGTGCTAGCAGCTTAACACGGACTAGCCGAGAGCAGTTCTTC. Translation: CASSLTRTSREQFF.